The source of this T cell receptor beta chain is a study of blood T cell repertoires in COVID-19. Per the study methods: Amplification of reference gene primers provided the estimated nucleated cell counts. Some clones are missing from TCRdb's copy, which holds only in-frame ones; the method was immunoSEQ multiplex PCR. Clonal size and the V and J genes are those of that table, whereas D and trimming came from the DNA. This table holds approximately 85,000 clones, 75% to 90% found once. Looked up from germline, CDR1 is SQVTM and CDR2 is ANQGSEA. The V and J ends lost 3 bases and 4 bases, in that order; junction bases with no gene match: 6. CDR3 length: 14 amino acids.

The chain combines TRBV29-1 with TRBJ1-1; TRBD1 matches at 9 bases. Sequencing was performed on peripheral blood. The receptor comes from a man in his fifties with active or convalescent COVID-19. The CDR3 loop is CSVERSTGGTEAFF. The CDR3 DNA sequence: TGCAGCGTTGAGAGGTCGACAGGGGGCACTGAAGCTTTCTTT.